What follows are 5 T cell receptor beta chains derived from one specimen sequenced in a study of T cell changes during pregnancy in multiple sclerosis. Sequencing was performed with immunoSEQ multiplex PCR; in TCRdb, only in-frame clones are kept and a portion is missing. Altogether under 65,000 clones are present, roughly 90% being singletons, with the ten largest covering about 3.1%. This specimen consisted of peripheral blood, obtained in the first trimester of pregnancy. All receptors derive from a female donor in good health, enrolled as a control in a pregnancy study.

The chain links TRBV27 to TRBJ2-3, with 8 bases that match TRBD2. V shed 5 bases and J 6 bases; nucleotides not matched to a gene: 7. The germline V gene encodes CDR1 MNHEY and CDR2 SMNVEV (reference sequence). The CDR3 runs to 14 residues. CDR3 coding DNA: TGTGCCAGCAGTCCCCGGACTAGCAGGGATACGCAGTATTTT. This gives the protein CASSPRTSRDTQYF.

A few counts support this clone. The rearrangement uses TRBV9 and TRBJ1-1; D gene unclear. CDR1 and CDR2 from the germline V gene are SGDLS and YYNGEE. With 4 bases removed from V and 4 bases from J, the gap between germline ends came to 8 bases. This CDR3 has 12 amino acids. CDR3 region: CASSMAGTEAFF. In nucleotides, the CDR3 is TGTGCCAGCAGCATGGCGGGCACTGAAGCTTTCTTT.

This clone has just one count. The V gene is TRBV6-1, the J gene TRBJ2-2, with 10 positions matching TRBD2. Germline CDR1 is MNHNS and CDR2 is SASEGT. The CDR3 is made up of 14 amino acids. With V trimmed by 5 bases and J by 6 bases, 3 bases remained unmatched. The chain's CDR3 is CASSKLAGAGELFF. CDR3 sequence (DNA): TGTGCCAGCAGTAAGCTAGCGGGAGCCGGGGAGCTGTTTTTT.

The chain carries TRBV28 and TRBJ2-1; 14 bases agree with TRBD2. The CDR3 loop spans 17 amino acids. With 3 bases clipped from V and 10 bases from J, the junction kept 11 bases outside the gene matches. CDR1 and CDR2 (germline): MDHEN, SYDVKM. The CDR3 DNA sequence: TGTGCCAGCAGTTTCGGACTAGCGGGAGGCCCCGTCATGGAGCAGTTCTTC. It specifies CASSFGLAGGPVMEQFF.

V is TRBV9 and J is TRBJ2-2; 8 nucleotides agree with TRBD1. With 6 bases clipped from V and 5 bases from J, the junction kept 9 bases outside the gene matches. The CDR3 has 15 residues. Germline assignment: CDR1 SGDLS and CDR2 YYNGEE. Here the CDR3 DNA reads TGTGCCAGCAACCCAGGGGGCGAAGATACCGGGGAGCTGTTTTTT. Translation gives CASNPGGEDTGELFF.